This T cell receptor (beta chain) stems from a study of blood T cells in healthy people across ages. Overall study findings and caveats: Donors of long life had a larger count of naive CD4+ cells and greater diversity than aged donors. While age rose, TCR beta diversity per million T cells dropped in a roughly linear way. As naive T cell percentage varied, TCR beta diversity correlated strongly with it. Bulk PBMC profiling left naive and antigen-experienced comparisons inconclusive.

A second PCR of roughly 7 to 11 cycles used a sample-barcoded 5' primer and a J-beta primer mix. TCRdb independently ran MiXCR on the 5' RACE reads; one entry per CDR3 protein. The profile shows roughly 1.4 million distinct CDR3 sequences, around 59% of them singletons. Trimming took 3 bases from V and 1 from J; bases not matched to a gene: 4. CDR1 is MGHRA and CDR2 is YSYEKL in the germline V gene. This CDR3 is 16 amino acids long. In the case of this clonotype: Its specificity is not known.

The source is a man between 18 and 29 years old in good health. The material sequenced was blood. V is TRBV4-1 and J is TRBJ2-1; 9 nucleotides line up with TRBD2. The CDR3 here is CASSHPSGTSYNEQFF. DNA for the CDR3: TGCGCCAGCAGCCACCCTAGCGGGACTTCCTACAATGAGCAGTTCTTC.